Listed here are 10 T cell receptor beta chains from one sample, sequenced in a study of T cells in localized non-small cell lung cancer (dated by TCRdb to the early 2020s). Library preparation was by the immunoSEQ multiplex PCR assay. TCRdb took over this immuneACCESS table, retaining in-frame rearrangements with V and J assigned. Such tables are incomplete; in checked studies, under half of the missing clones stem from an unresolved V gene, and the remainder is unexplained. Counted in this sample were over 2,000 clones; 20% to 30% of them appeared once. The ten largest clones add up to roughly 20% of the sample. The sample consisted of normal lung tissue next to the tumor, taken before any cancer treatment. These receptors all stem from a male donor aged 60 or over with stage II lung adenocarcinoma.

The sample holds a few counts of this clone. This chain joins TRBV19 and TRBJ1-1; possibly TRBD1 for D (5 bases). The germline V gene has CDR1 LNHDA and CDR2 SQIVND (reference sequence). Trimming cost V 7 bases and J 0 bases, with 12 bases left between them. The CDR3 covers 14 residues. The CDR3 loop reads CASTGHSMNTEAFF. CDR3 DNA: TGTGCCAGTACAGGGCATTCTATGAACACTGAAGCTTTCTTT.

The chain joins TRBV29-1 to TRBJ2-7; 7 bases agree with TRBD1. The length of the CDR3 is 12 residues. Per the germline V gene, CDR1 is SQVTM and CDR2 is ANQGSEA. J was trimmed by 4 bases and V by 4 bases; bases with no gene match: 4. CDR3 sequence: CSVVRDRYEQYF. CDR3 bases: TGCAGCGTTGTCAGGGACAGATACGAGCAGTACTTC.

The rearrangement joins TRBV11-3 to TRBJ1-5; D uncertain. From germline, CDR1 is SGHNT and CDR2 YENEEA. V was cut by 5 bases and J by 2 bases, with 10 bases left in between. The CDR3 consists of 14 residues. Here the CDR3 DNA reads TGTGCCAGCAGCCTAAGGAGCGGCAATCAGCCCCAGCATTTT. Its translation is CASSLRSGNQPQHF.

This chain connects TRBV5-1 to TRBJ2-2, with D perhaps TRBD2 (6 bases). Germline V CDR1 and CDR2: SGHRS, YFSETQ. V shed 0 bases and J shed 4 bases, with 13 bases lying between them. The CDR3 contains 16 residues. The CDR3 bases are TGCGCCAGCAGCTTGGGTGCAGGGAGGTTCACCGGGGAGCTGTTTTTT. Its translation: CASSLGAGRFTGELFF.

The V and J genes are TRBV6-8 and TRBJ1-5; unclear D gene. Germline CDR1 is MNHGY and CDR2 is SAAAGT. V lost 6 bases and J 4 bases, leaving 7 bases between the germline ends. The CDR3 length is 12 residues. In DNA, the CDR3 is TGTGCCAGCAGCAAGGAGAATCAGCCCCAGCATTTT. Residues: CASSKENQPQHF.

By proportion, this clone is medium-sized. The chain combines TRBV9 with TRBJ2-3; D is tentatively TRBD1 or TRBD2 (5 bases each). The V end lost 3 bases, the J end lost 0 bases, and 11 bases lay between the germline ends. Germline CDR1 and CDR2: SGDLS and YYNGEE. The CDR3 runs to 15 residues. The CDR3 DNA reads TGTGCCAGCAGCGATGGGACCACTAGCACAGATACGCAGTATTTT. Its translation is CASSDGTTSTDTQYF.

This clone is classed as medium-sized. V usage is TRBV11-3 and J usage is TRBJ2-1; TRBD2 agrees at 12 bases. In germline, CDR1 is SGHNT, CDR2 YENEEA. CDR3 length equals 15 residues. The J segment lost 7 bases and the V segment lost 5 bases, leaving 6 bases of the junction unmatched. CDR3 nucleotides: TGTGCCAGCAGCCCTCGACTAGCGGGGGAAAATGAGCAGTTCTTC. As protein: CASSPRLAGENEQFF.

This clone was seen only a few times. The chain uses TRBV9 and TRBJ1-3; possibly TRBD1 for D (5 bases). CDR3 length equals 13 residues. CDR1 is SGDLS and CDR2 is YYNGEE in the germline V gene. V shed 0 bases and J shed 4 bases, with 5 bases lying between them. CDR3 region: CASSVDRGNTIYF. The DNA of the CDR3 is TGTGCCAGCAGCGTAGACAGGGGAAACACCATATATTTT.

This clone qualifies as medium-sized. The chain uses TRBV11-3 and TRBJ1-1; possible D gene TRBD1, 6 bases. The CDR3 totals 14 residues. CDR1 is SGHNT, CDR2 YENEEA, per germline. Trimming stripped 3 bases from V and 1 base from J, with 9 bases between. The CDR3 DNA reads TGTGCCAGCAGCTTCGGGGGCGCGAACACTGAAGCTTTCTTT. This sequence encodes CASSFGGANTEAFF.

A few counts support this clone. The CDR3 sequence: CASSLTSGSSYEQYF. For the CDR3, the DNA is TGCGCCAGCAGCCTAACTAGCGGAAGCTCCTACGAGCAGTACTTC. The chain has TRBV4-1 and TRBJ2-7; 8 bases fit TRBD2. V was clipped by 4 bases and J by 0 bases; unmatched bases: 5. The CDR3 spans 15 residues. Germline CDR1 and CDR2: MGHRA and YSYEKL.